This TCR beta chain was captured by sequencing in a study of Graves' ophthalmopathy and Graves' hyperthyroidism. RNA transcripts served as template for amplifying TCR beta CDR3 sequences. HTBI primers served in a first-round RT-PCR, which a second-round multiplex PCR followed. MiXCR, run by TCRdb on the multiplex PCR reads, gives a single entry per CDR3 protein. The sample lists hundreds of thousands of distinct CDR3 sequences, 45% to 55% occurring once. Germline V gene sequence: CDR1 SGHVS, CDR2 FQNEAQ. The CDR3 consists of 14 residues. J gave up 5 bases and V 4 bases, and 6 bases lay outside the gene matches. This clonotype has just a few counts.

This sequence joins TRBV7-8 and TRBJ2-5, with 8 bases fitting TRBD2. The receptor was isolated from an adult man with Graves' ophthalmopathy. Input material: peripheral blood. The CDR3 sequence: CASSSTGGRETQYF. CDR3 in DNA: TGTGCCAGCAGCTCAACGGGAGGGAGGGAGACCCAGTACTTC.